This TCR beta chain was retrieved from a study of early T cells in non-severe SARS-CoV-2 infection. MiXCR was run by TCRdb on the 5' RACE reads, yielding one entry per CDR3 protein. The sample includes roughly 120,000 distinct CDR3 sequences, about 16% of them seen just once. This clonotype was counted only a few times. This CDR3 region has 14 residues. Trimming shortened V by 1 base and J by 6 bases, and 12 bases separated the two germline ends. Germline V gene sequence: CDR1 LGHDT, CDR2 YNNKEL (reference sequence). Material for sequencing was whole blood. This clonotype originated in an adult who was a healthcare worker with PCR-confirmed SARS-CoV-2 infection or an uninfected control (not recorded which). The chain couples TRBV3-1 to TRBJ1-2; D is uncertain. DNA for the CDR3: TGTGCCAGCAGCCAAGCCGCGGGCGCCAATGGCTACACCTTC. It translates to CASSQAAGANGYTF.